This T cell receptor (beta chain) was sequenced in a study of shared clonotypes between healthy human individuals (TCRdb year 2020). Background on the whole study: A couple of women and three men aged 18 to 49 years were included in the cohort. Per donor, three plates each were used for CD4 naive and CD4 memory, two for CD8 naive, and one for CD8 memory. To estimate repertoire size and how much clonotype sharing occurs between individuals, the study deeply sequenced the blood TCR repertoires of several healthy adults. To increase sequencing depth and limit assay-specific biases, different laboratories used diverse techniques to prepare libraries and sequence TCR repertoires. Each donor's leukapheresis produced roughly between about 0.85 and 10 billion PBMCs. Overall study results and their limits: Compared with non-shared clonotypes, clonotypes shared by all four sorted-subset donors had higher generation probabilities. Larger estimated clonotype richness was generally found for naive subsets than for memory subsets. Pairwise subsampling led to the expectation that sequencing depth would affect the degree of clonotype sharing among donors. Incomplete sequencing was indicated by rarefaction of sorted-subset datasets, despite the large sequencing depth. Because the study included only a small number of donors, the genetic and exposure-history diversity represented was limited. Only blood was sampled, and tissue TCR repertoires likely differ from those in blood. Across four donors, about 4.5% of naive CD4, approximately 3.5% of naive CD8, 2.3% of memory CD4, and 0.4% to 0.45% of memory CD8 clonotypes were shared.

Healthy HIV-negative adults with no recently reported acute infections or vaccinations were included as donors. Only Caucasian adults living in Nashville, Tennessee, USA were represented among the donors. CD8 memory samples combined magnetically selected CD45RO+ cells with CCR7-negative CD45RA+ effector memory (TemRA) cells. Blood was collected by leukapheresis, and PBMCs were isolated by Ficoll-Histopaque density gradient centrifugation and then cryopreserved in liquid nitrogen vapor phase. Analytical flow cytometry was used to check the purity and quantity of each magnetically sorted T cell population. Genomic DNA was isolated from every sorted fraction and measured by UV absorbance on a Nanodrop 2000c. To note about this clone: Its antigen is not yet known. No qualities accompany the bases; no much larger clone lies one base away.

Trimming takes 1 base from V and 1 base from J, and the germline ends sit 13 bases apart. From the cysteine through the phenylalanine, the CDR3 covers 16 amino acids. The kept DNA is CDR3 alone, 48 bases in frame from the first base. CDR1 and CDR2 were assigned from the germline V gene as SGHVS and FQNEAQ. TCR CDR3 regions were amplified from genomic DNA by multiplex PCR using the deep immunoSEQ assay. Genomic DNA extracted from each cell subset was distributed evenly over all wells of several immunoSEQ 96-well plates, and each plate served as one replicate. Each replicate PCR for sorted subsets received around 200 ng genomic DNA, equal to roughly 30,000 T cell genomes. Purified libraries were quantified with a Qubit 3.0 fluorometer, sized on a Bioanalyzer 2100, and re-quantified with the KAPA Library Quantification kit. Every immunoSEQ 96-well plate was sequenced on a separate single-read 150-cycle Illumina NextSeq 550 flow cell. Regarding the original processing steps: Because only junctional sequences without quality scores were contained in the immunoSEQ output, filtering matching that applied to full-length reads could not be performed. Sequences were annotated with PyIR, a Python wrapper for IgBLAST v1.9, and V/J genes and CDR3 were assigned using IMGT germline references. Reads with weak V/J assignments (E-value above 1e-6), missing CDR3, stop codons, out-of-frame junctions, or ambiguous translated residues were removed. V3J clonotypes were defined by identical inferred V gene, J gene, and CDR3 amino acid sequence. The percentage overlap between two repertoires was calculated by dividing the number of shared unique clonotypes by the size of the smaller repertoire. Three approaches were used to assess repertoire richness: RTK rarefaction, the Chao1 estimator, and Recon v2.1 estimates of unobserved clonotypes. For all TCRbeta clonotypes obtained by the gDNA method from a few donors, generation probabilities were computed with OLGA. TCRdb's version of the immuneACCESS table is confined to in-frame rearrangements and falls short of the full clone set. An unresolved V gene accounts for under half of the shortfall where checked; the remainder is of unknown origin. The V and J calls and clone size were taken over from that table, and D and trimming were inferred from the DNA. Counted in this sample were approximately 710,000 clones; about nine tenths of them appeared once. The ten largest clones take up around a third of the sample.

The TCR sequence derives from a man aged 18 to 29 in good health. Some clones in this sample may be carry-over from other donors' samples. Sequenced material: memory CD8+ T cells from PBMCs. Read against the paper, the sample's cell subset or site label means: CD45RO+ cells pooled with CCR7-negative TemRA cells. The chain links TRBV7-8 with TRBJ2-5; tentative D gene TRBD1, with 5 bases matching. The sequenced DNA is TGTGCCAGCAGCTTAGTACCCTGGGGCGTCCAAGAGACCCAGTACTTC. It specifies CASSLVPWGVQETQYF.